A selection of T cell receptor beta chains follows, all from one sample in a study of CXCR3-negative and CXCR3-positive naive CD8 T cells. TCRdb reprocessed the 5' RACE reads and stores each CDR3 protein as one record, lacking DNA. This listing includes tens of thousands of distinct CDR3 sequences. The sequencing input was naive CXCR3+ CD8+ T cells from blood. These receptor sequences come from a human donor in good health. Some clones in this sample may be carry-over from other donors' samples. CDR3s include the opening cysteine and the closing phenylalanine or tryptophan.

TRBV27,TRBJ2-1,CASSSGLAGVEQFF
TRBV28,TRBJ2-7,CASRGTGGQGRYEQYF
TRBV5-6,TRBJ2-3,CASSLGNADTQYF
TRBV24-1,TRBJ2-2,CASGMNTGELFF
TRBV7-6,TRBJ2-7,CASSPNSGRAYEQYF
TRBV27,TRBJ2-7,CASRTSGRAYEQYF
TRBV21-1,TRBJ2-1,CASSIHTNEQFF
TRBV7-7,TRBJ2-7,CASSLGAGKSYEQYF
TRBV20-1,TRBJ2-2,CSARGPTNTGELFF
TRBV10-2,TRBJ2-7,CASSEPTTSEAYEQYF
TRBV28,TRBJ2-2,CASSLGHGTNTGELFF
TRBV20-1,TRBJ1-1,CSAVPDTLYGAFF
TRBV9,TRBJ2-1,CASTPEGGPYNEQFF
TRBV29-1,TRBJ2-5,CSVPGGAYQETQYF
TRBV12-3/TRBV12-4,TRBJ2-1,CASTTTGTGSYNEQFF
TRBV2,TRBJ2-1,CASSEGTSGYNEQFF
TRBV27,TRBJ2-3,CASSETAPSSDTQYF
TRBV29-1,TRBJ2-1,CSVTGQNLYNEQFF
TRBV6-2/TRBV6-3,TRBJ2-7,CASSYDPAAVTGNVYEQYF
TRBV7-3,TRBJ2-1,CASSFSSGTTNEQFF
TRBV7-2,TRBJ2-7,CASIGTSGHEQYF
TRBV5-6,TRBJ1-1,CASSPQGVNTEAFF
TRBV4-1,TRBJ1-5,CASSQVAGGNQPQHF
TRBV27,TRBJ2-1,CASRQGGDNEQFF
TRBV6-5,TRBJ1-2,CASRDRLNYGSTF
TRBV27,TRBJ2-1,CASSETSINEQFF
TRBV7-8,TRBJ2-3,CASSTGRGKGADTQYF
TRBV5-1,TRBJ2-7,CASSFDPDRVNLIRTYEQYF
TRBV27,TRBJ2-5,CASSPGQGGETQYF
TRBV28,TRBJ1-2,CASSLNGGDNGYTF
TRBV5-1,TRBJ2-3,CASSYSGTSGGGDTQYF
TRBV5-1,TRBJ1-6,CASSLDRRDNSPLHF
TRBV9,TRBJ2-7,CASSVAGGPMYEQYF
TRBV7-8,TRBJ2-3,CASSPRAGTDTQYF
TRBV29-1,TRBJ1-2,CSVEEGQGTIYGYTF
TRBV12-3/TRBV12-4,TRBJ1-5,CASSSISGGNQPQHF
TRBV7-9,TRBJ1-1,CASDPGDTEAFF
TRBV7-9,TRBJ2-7,CASSSEAGEGSYEQYF
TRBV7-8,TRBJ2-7,CASRPSGSGAHEQYF
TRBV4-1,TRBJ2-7,CASSLGPGGLAGGREQYF